This T cell receptor (beta chain) was obtained from a study of identical twins. Whole-study results and caveats: Weaker excess twin sharing was seen among beta out-of-frame sequences.

Each donor was a healthy Caucasian. One entry per CDR3 protein, called by TCRdb with MiXCR from the 5' RACE reads. The profile shows about 470,000 distinct CDR3 sequences, around 24% of them singletons. On this clonotype: Its cognate antigen is unknown.

The V gene end was trimmed by 1 base and the J gene end by 3 bases; junction bases not matched to a gene: 5. The CDR3 spans 15 residues. CDR1 is SGHRS and CDR2 is YFSETQ in the germline V gene. The data also belong to a second study, concerning T cells expressing NK-cell markers.

This sequence was found in a woman aged 18-29 years in good health. Material: CD4+ T cells sorted from blood. V and J are TRBV5-1 and TRBJ2-5; 8 bases are shared with TRBD2. The CDR3 nucleotides are TGCGCCAGCAGCTTGAGCGGGGGCTCGGAAGAGACCCAGTACTTC. Translating gives CASSLSGGSEETQYF.